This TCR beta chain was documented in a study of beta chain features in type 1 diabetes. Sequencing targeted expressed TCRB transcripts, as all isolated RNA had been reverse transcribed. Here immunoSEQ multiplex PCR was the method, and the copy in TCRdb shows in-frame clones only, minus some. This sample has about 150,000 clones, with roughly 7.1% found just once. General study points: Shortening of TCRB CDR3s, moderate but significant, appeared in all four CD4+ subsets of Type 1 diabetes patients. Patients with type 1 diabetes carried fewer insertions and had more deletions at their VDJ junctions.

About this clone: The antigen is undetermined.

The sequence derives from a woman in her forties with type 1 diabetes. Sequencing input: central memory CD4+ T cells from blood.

CDR3 nucleotide sequence: TGCGCCAGCAGGGGCCTCCCGGGACAGGGTATCCAGACCCAGTACTTC. Protein product: CASRGLPGQGIQTQYF. The rearrangement uses TRBV5-1 and TRBJ2-5; 9 bases fit TRBD1. The CDR3 sequence is 16 residues long. J lost 6 bases, V lost 5 bases, and 14 bases had no gene match. Per germline, CDR1 SGHRS and CDR2 YFSETQ.